These 15 T cell receptor beta chains share one sample of origin, sequenced in a study of response to subunit inactivated influenza vaccine. A single record per CDR3 protein comes from TCRdb applying MiXCR to the RT-PCR reads. In the table there are about 780,000 distinct CDR3 sequences, around 18% of which are singletons. The source material was PBMCs from blood, sampled 5 days after vaccination. These receptors came from a man aged 50 to 60 who received an inactivated influenza vaccine.

This CDR3 is CASTRDLGNTIYF. The CDR3, as DNA: TGTGCCAGCACCCGGGACCTAGGAAACACCATATATTTT. J is TRBJ1-3 and V is TRBV6-6; a possible D gene is TRBD1 (5 bases). Germline V lookup: CDR1 MNHNY, CDR2 SVGAGI (reference sequence). V dropped 7 bases and J dropped 4 bases, with 11 bases sitting between them. The CDR3 runs 13 residues.

The V and J genes are TRBV6-2 or TRBV6-3 and TRBJ1-5; D remains ambiguous. Trimming removed 2 bases from V and 7 bases from J, with 9 bases in between. CDR3 length equals 13 residues. CDR1 MNHEY and CDR2 SVGEGT come from the germline V gene. The CDR3 coding sequence is TGTGCCAGCAGTTACCGGACGGGGCAGCCCCAGCATTTT. Protein sequence: CASSYRTGQPQHF.

This sequence joins TRBV6-5 and TRBJ2-4; possible D gene TRBD2, 5 bases. V was shortened by 1 base and J by 0 bases, with 13 bases between the two germline ends. The CDR3 is made up of 17 amino acids. Germline assignment: CDR1 MNHEY and CDR2 SVGAGI. As DNA, the CDR3 is TGTGCCAGCAGTTACTTTCACGCCGGAGGAGCCAAAAACATTCAGTACTTC. This sequence encodes CASSYFHAGGAKNIQYF.

The table lists this clonotype with many counts. The chain has TRBV29-1 and TRBJ2-3; possible D gene TRBD1, 5 bases. Per germline, CDR1 SQVTM and CDR2 ANQGSEA. The CDR3 spans 15 residues. V was clipped by 1 base and J by 0 bases, with 11 bases between them. CDR3 protein: CSVEGGASSTDTQYF. In nucleotides, the CDR3 is TGCAGCGTTGAAGGGGGCGCCTCTAGCACAGATACGCAGTATTTT.

This clonotype was seen a few times. The chain carries TRBV4-3 and TRBJ2-7; TRBD1 or TRBD2 may be the D gene (6 bases each). Germline values: CDR1 LGHNA, CDR2 YSLEER. The CDR3 is 19 residues long. The V end lost 0 bases, the J end lost 6 bases, and 27 bases lay between the germline ends. The CDR3 region has the DNA TGCGCCAGCAGCCAAGATCTTTCACTTGTGGGGGGCCCCGAGTTCGAGCAGTACTTC. It translates to CASSQDLSLVGGPEFEQYF.

DNA of the CDR3: TGTGCCAGCACCTTCGGTATAGGGACAGGCAACACTGAAGCTTTCTTT. Its protein is CASTFGIGTGNTEAFF. This chain links TRBV12-3 or TRBV12-4 with TRBJ1-1; 8 bases line up with TRBD1. The length of the CDR3 is 16 residues. Unmatched junction bases numbered 12, after V lost 7 bases and J lost 2 bases.

This chain uses TRBV27 with TRBJ2-5; tentatively, D is TRBD1 or TRBD2 (5 bases each). V lost 5 bases, J lost 5 bases, and 18 bases lay in between. The CDR3 runs to 15 residues. In germline, CDR1 is MNHEY, CDR2 SMNVEV (reference sequence). This chain's CDR3 is CASSPNLPGQETQYF. The CDR3 DNA reads TGTGCCAGCAGTCCCAACCTCCCGGGGCAGGAGACCCAGTACTTC.

This clonotype has at least ten counts. This rearrangement joins TRBV7-8 to TRBJ2-7; D is unclear. The CDR3 has 16 amino acids. From germline, CDR1 is SGHVS and CDR2 FQNEAQ. Trimming shortened V by 1 base and J by 2 bases, and 15 bases separated the two germline ends. The CDR3 coding sequence is TGTGCCAGCAGCTTAGTTATAGGCAGGCTTACCTACGAGCAGTACTTC. It codes for CASSLVIGRLTYEQYF. The whole variable domain, filled in from reference TRBV7-8 and TRBJ2-7, reads GAGVSQSPRYKVAKRGQDVALRCDPISGHVSLFWYQQALGQGPEFLTYFQNEAQLDKSGLPSDRFFAERPEGSVSTLKIQRTQQEDSAVYLCASSLVIGRLTYEQYFGPGTRLTVT.

This clonotype was detected many times. The genes are TRBV4-2 and TRBJ2-3, with 8 bases lining up with TRBD1. This CDR3 comprises 12 residues. J lost 1 base, V lost 11 bases, and 2 bases had no gene match. CDR1 is LGHNA, CDR2 YNFKEQ, per germline. The CDR3 sequence: CAAGQGTDTQYF. The CDR3 nucleotides are TGTGCCGCGGGACAGGGCACAGATACGCAGTATTTT.

This clonotype was seen many times. The chain joins TRBV12-3 or TRBV12-4 to TRBJ2-1; 15 bases fit TRBD2. Losses at the gene ends were 8 bases for V and 0 bases for J; bases not matched to a gene: 8. This CDR3 region has 18 residues. The CDR3 coding sequence is TGTGCCAGCCAACATGGGACTAGCGGGGGGCGCTCCTACAATGAGCAGTTCTTC. Encoded protein: CASQHGTSGGRSYNEQFF.

The gene calls are TRBV29-1 and TRBJ2-1; weak D call: TRBD2 (6 bases). Germline V gene lookup returns CDR1 SQVTM and CDR2 ANQGSEA. Trimming took 4 bases from V and 6 from J, leaving 16 bases between them. This CDR3 is 14 amino acids long. The CDR3 loop is CSVGGGFTGNEQFF. CDR3 bases: TGCAGCGTTGGGGGAGGTTTTACAGGCAATGAGCAGTTCTTC.

The table lists this clonotype with a few counts. The CDR3 DNA sequence: TGTGCCAGCAGCACAGGGGTGGGTGGATACGAGCAGTACTTC. Translation gives CASSTGVGGYEQYF. The rearrangement joins TRBV7-2 to TRBJ2-7; 7 nucleotides match TRBD1. V shed 5 bases, J shed 4 bases, and the junction held 8 bases outside the gene matches. There are 14 residues in the CDR3. CDR1 is SGHTA and CDR2 is FQGNSA in the germline V gene.

The chain uses TRBV2 and TRBJ1-6; TRBD1 agrees at 10 bases. Trimming removed 7 bases from V and 9 bases from J; junction bases left unmatched: 6. Germline V gene lookup returns CDR1 SNHLY and CDR2 FYNNEI. The CDR3 contains 14 residues. CDR3 in amino acids: CASKPGQGTSPLHF. The CDR3 DNA sequence: TGTGCCAGCAAACCGGGACAGGGGACTTCACCCCTCCACTTT. Full variable domain (missing parts from reference TRBV2 and TRBJ1-6): EPEVTQTPSHQVTQMGQEVILRCVPISNHLYFYWYRQILGQKVEFLVSFYNNEISEKSEIFDDQFSVERPDGSNFTLKIRSTKLEDSAMYFCASKPGQGTSPLHFGNGTRLTVT.

This clonotype was counted between two and nine times. This chain joins TRBV12-3 or TRBV12-4 and TRBJ1-5; D unclear. Trimming pared 1 base from V and 4 bases from J, leaving 11 bases between. This CDR3 has 15 residues. CDR3 bases: TGTGCCAGCAGTTTAGGTCGTCAGGTTAATCAGCCCCAGCATTTT. Translation gives CASSLGRQVNQPQHF.

This clonotype was seen more than once but under ten times. The chain carries TRBV29-1 and TRBJ2-1; D remains unclear. CDR3 length: 16 amino acids. The V end lost 0 bases, the J end lost 3 bases, and 15 bases lay between the germline ends. Germline V gene data show CDR1 as SQVTM and CDR2 as ANQGSEA. The CDR3 nucleotides read TGCAGCGTTGAAGACACGGCAGCACTGCGCTACAATGAGCAGTTCTTC. It specifies CSVEDTAALRYNEQFF.